The source of this T cell receptor beta chain is a study of lymphopenia after photon versus proton radiotherapy. The CDR3 spans 16 residues. V was clipped by 4 bases and J by 3 bases; unmatched bases: 6. Germline V lookup: CDR1 SEHNR, CDR2 FQNEAQ (reference sequence). Libraries were prepared by immunoSEQ multiplex PCR; TCRdb keeps only in-frame clonotypes and omits some of them. The profile shows under 80,000 clones, approximately 83% of them singletons. Concerning this clone itself: Its antigen is not known.

General study points: Post-nadir TCR diversity decline inversely tracked overall survival among those who died.

The material sequenced was peripheral blood, taken from a patient treated with photon-based radiotherapy. The clonotype comes from a man aged 35-49 years with gastric cancer. This chain uses TRBV7-9 with TRBJ2-2, with 9 bases matching TRBD1. The CDR3 nucleotides read TGTGCCAGCAGCTCCTCCGGGACAGGGCACACCGGGGAGCTGTTTTTT. This gives the protein CASSSSGTGHTGELFF.